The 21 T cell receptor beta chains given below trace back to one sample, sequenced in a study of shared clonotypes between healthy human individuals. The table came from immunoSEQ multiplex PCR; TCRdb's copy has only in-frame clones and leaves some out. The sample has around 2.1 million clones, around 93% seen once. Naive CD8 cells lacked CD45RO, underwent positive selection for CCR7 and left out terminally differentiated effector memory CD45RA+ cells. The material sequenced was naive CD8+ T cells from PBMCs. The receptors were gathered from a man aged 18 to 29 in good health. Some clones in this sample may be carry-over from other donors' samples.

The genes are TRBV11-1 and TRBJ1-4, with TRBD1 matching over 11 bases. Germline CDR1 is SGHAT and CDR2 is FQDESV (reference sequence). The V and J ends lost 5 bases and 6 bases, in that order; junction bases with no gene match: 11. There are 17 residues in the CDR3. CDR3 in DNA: TGTGCCAGCAGCGCCGGGACAGGGGGAAGAAATGATGAAAAACTGTTTTTT. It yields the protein CASSAGTGGRNDEKLFF.

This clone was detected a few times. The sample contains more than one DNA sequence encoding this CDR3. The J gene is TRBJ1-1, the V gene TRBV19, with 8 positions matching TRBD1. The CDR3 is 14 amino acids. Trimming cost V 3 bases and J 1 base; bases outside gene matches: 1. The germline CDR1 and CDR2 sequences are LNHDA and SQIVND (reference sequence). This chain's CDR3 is CASSIGTGNTEAFF. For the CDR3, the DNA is TGTGCCAGTAGTATCGGGACAGGGAACACTGAAGCTTTCTTT.

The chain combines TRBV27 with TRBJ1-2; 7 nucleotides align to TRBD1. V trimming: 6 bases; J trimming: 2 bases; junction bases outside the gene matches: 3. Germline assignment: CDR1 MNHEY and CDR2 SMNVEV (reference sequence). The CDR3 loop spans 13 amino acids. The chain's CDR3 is CASRETGNYGYTF. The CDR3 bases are TGTGCCAGCAGAGAGACAGGGAACTATGGCTACACCTTC.

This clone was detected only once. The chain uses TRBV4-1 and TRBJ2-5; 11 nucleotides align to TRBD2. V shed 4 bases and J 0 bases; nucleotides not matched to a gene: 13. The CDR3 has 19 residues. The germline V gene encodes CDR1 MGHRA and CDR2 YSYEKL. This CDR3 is CASSRPQTSGDPHQETQYF. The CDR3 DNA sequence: TGCGCCAGCAGCCGACCTCAGACTAGCGGGGACCCGCACCAAGAGACCCAGTACTTC.

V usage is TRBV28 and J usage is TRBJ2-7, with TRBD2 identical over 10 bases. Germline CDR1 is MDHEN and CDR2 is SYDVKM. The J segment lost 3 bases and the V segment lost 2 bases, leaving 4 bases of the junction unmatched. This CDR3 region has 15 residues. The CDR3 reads CASSLPASGSYEQYF. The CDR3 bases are TGTGCCAGCAGTTTACCGGCTAGCGGGAGCTACGAGCAGTACTTC.

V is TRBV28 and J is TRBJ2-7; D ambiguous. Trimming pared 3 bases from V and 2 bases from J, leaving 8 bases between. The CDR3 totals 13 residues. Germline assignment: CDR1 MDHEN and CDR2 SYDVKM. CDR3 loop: CASSFDFPYEQYF. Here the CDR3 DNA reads TGTGCCAGCAGTTTCGACTTTCCCTACGAGCAGTACTTC.

This chain's CDR3 is CASSEGPGSSYNEQFF. The CDR3 DNA reads as TGTGCCAGCAGTGAAGGTCCCGGCAGTTCCTACAATGAGCAGTTCTTC. V gene TRBV6-1 combines with J gene TRBJ2-1, with D unresolved. Between the trimmed V and J ends, which lost 1 base and 1 base, there was a span of 11 bases. Germline-derived CDR1 and CDR2 are MNHNS and SASEGT. The CDR3 loop spans 16 amino acids.

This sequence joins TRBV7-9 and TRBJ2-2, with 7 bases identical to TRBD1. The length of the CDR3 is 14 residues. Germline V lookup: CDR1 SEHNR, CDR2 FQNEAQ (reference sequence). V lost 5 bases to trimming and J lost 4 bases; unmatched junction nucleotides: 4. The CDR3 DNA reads TGTGCCAGCAGCCACAGGGGTGGCACCGGGGAGCTGTTTTTT. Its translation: CASSHRGGTGELFF.

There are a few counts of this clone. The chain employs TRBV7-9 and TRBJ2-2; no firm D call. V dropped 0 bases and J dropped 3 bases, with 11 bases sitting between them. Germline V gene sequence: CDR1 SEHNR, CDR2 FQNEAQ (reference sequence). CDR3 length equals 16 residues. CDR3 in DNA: TGTGCCAGCAGCTTAGCAGTTTTAGGAGACACCGGGGAGCTGTTTTTT. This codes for CASSLAVLGDTGELFF.

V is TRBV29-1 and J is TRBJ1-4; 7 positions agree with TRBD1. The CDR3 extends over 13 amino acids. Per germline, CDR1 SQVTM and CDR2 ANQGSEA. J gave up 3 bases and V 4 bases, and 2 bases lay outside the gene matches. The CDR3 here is CSVAGGPNEKLFF. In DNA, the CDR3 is TGCAGCGTTGCAGGGGGTCCTAATGAAAAACTGTTTTTT.

The CDR3 loop reads CASSYGPTDTDTQYF. Here the CDR3 DNA reads TGTGCCAGCAGCTACGGGCCGACGGACACAGATACGCAGTATTTT. V is TRBV7-3 and J is TRBJ2-3; D remains unclear. The length of the CDR3 is 15 residues. The V end lost 4 bases, the J end lost 2 bases, and 13 bases lay between the germline ends. CDR1 is SGHTA, CDR2 FQGTGA, per germline.

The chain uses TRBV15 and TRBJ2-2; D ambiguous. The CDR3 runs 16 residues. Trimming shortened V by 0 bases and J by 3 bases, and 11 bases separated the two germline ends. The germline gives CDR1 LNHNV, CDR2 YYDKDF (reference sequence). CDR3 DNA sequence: TGTGCCACCAGCAGAGAAAATTCCCCTTACACCGGGGAGCTGTTTTTT. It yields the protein CATSRENSPYTGELFF. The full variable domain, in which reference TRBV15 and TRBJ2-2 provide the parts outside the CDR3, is DAMVIQNPRYQVTQFGKPVTLSCSQTLNHNVMYWYQQKSSQAPKLLFHYYDKDFNNEADTPDNFQSRRPNTSFCFLDIRSPGLGDTAMYLCATSRENSPYTGELFFGEGSRLTVL.

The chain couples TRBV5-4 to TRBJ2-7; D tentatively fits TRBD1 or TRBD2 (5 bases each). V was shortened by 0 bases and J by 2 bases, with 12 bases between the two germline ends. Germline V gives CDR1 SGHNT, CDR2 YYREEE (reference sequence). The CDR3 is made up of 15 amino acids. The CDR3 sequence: CASSLVGQGPYEQYF. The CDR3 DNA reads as TGTGCCAGCAGCTTGGTTGGGCAGGGACCCTACGAGCAGTACTTC.

CDR3 region: CASSYRGIEEGYEQYF. CDR3 sequence (DNA): TGTGCCAGCAGTTACAGGGGCATTGAGGAGGGCTACGAGCAGTACTTC. The chain recombines TRBV6-5 with TRBJ2-7, with a possible D match to TRBD2 (6 bases). Germline lookup yields CDR1 MNHEY and CDR2 SVGAGI. The CDR3 covers 16 residues. V lost 2 bases and J lost 3, with 17 bases in between.

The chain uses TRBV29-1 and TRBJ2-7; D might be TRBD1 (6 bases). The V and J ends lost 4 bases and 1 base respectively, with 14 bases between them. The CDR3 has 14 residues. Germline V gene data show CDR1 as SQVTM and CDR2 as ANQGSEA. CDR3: CSVAGAGASYEQYF. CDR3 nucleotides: TGCAGCGTTGCTGGGGCAGGGGCGTCCTACGAGCAGTACTTC.

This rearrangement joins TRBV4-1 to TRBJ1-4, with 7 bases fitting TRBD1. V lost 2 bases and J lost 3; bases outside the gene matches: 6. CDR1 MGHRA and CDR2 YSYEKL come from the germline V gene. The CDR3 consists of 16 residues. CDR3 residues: CASSQYPTGANEKLFF. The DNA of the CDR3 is TGCGCCAGCAGCCAATACCCCACAGGGGCTAATGAAAAACTGTTTTTT.

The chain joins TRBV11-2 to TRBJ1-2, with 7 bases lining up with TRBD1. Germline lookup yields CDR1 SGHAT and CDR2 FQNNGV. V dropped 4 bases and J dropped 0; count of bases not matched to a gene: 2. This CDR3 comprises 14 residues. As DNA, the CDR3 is TGTGCCAGCAGCTGGGGACAGACTAACTATGGCTACACCTTC. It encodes CASSWGQTNYGYTF.

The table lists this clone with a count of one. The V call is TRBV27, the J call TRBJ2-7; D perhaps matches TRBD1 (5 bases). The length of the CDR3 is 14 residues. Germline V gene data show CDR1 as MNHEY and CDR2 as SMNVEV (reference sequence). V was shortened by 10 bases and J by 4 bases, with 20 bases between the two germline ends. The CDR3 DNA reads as TGTGCCACCACAACAAGGGGCGCTCGGTACGAGCAGTACTTC. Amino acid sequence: CATTTRGARYEQYF.

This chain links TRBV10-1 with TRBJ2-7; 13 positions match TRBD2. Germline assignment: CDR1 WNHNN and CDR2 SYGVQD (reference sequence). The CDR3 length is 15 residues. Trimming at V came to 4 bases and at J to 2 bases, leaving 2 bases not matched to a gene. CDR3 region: CASSGGLAGAYEQYF. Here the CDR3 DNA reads TGCGCCAGCAGTGGCGGACTAGCGGGAGCCTACGAGCAGTACTTC.

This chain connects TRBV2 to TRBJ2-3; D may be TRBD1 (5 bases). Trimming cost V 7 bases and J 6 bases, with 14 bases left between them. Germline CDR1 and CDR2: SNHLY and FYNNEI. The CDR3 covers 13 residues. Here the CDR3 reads CASIRGSPDTQYF. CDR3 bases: TGTGCCAGCATAAGGGGATCCCCGGATACGCAGTATTTT.

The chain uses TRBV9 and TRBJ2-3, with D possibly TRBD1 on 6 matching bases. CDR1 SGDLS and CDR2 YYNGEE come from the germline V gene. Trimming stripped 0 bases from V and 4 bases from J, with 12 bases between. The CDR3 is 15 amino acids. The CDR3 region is CASSVEGHAADTQYF. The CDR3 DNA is TGTGCCAGCAGCGTAGAGGGACACGCTGCAGATACGCAGTATTTT.